This is a list of T cell receptor beta chains from one sample in a study of shared clonotypes between healthy human individuals. This table comes from immunoSEQ multiplex PCR, and its TCRdb copy is limited to in-frame clones, with some not included. The table has some 2,500,000 clones, over 85% seen once. Sequencing input: naive CD4+ T cells from PBMCs. These receptors came from a man younger than 35 in good health. Some clones in this sample may be carry-over from other donors' samples. CDR3s include the opening cysteine and the closing phenylalanine or tryptophan. A D gene is named only where the DNA matches it firmly. Expanded clones get a size class; other rows say once, few or many, or leave the size out.

-	TRBV28	-	TRBJ2-1	CASSLTRGISNEQFF	TGTGCCAGCAGCCTAACTAGAGGAATTAGCAATGAGCAGTTCTTC
-	TRBV28	-	TRBJ1-2	CASSFGAIYGYTF	TGTGCCAGCAGCTTCGGGGCAATTTATGGCTACACCTTC
TRBD2	TRBV29-1	once	TRBJ2-1	CSVEVTPLTSGRWNEQFF	TGCAGCGTTGAAGTCACTCCGTTGACTAGCGGGAGATGGAATGAGCAGTTCTTC
TRBD2	TRBV2	-	TRBJ2-5	CASSAGTRGETQYF	TGTGCCAGCAGTGCCGGGACTAGGGGCGAGACCCAGTACTTC
-	TRBV19	-	TRBJ1-5	CASSQGQFSNQPQHF	TGTGCCAGTTCTCAGGGGCAGTTCAGCAATCAGCCCCAGCATTTT
-	TRBV2	-	TRBJ1-5	CASSDRGPQQHF	TGTGCCAGCAGTGACCGGGGTCCACAACAGCATTTT
-	TRBV7-9	once	TRBJ2-7	CASSLGTLGDEQYF	TGTGCCAGCAGCTTAGGTACGTTGGGGGACGAGCAGTACTTC
-	TRBV7-9	few	TRBJ1-1	CASSDTGPDF	TGTGCCAGCAGCGATACCGGGCCCGACTTT
TRBD1	TRBV4-1	-	TRBJ1-6	CASSQGLQGGNSPLHF	TGCGCCAGCAGCCAAGGTCTTCAGGGGGGGAATTCACCCCTCCACTTT
-	TRBV25-1	-	TRBJ1-6	CASRRDRKGGSPLHF	TGTGCCAGCAGAAGAGACAGGAAAGGAGGTTCACCCCTCCACTTT